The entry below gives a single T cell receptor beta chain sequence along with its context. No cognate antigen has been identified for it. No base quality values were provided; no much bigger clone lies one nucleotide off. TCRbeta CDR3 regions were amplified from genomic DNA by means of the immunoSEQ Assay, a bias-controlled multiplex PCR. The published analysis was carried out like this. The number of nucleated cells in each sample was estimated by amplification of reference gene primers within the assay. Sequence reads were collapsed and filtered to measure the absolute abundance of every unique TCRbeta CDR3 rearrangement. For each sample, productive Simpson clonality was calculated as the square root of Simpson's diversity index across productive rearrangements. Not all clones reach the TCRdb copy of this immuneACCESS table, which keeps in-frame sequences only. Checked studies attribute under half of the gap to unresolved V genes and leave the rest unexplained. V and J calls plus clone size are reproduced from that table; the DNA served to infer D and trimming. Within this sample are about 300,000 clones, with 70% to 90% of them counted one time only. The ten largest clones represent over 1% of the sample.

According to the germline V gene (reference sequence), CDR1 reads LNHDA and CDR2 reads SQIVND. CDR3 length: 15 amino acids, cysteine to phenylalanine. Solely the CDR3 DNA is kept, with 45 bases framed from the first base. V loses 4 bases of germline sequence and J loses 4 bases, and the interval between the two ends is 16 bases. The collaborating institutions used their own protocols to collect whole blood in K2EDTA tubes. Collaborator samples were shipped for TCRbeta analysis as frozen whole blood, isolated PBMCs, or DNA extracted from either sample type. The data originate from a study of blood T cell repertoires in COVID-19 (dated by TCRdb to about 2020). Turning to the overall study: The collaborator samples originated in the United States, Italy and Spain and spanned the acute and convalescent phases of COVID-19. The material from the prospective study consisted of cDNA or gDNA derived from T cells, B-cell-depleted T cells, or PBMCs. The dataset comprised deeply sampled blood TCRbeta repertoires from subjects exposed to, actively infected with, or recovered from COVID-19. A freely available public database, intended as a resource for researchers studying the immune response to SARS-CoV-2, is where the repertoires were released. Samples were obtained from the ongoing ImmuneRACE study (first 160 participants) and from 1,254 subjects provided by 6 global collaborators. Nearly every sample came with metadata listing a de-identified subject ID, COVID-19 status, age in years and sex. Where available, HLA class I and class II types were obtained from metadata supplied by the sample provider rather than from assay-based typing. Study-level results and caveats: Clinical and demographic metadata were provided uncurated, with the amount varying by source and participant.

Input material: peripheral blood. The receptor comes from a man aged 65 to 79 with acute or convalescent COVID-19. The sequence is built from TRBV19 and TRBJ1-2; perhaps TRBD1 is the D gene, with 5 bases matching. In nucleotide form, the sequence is TGTGCCAGTAGTACCGGCGCAGGGTACGGCTATGGCTACACCTTC. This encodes CASSTGAGYGYGYTF.